This TCR beta chain was recorded in a study of blood T cell repertoires in COVID-19. Study as a whole: Material from acute and convalescent COVID-19 was sourced from the United States, Italy and Spain.

The germline V gene encodes CDR1 SGHRS and CDR2 YFSETQ. Trimming took 4 bases from V and 5 from J; bases not matched to a gene: 6. The CDR3 extends over 13 amino acids. Original data processing: Counts of nucleated cells, estimated from reference gene primer amplification, were obtained. Some clones are missing from TCRdb's copy, which holds only in-frame ones; the method was immunoSEQ multiplex PCR. The V and J calls and clone size are taken from that table; D and trimming were inferred from the DNA. The table has roughly 270,000 clones, about 82% seen once; the top ten hold around 5.5%. The receptor's source is a man aged 45-65 years with active or convalescent COVID-19. The V call is TRBV5-1, the J call TRBJ2-7, with 7 bases that match TRBD1. The sequenced sample consisted of peripheral blood. The CDR3 DNA reads as TGCGCCAGCAGCCGGGACAGCAGCAACGAGCAGTACTTC. The encoded protein is CASSRDSSNEQYF.